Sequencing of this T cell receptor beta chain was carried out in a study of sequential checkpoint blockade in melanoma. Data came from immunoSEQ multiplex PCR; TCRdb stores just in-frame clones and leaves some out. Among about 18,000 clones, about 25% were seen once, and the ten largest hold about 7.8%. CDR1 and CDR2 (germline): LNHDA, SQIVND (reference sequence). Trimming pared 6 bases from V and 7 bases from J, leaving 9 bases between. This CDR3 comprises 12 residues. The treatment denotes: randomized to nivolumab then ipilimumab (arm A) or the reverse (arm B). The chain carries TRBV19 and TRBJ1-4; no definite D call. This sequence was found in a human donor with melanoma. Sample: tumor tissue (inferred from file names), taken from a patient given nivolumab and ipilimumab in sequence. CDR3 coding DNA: TGTGCCAGTAGCCTTATAGGTGAAAAACTGTTTTTT. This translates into CASSLIGEKLFF.